The entry below gives a single T cell receptor (beta chain) sequence along with its context. The antigen is not known. V shed 5 bases and J 8 bases; nucleotides not matched to a gene: 10. The CDR3 is 15 residues long. Looked up from germline, CDR1 is LNHDA and CDR2 is SQIVND (reference sequence). Uncontrolled infection, other autoimmune disease, pregnancy and lactation each barred patients from inclusion. Diagnoses were made from clinical symptoms, serum measures (thyroxine and TRAb), thyroid ultrasound and orbital computed tomography. PBMCs stemmed from 10 ml fresh peripheral blood. The record originates from a study of T cells in Graves' hyperthyroidism and ophthalmopathy. Study-level points and caveats: Most thyroid clonotypes with frequency above 0.001 were detected in blood.

The CDR3 regions of TCR beta were amplified from RNA transcripts. HTBI primers were employed in a first-round RT-PCR of the TCR CDR3. One entry per CDR3 protein results from TCRdb running MiXCR on the multiplex PCR reads. Among some 420,000 distinct CDR3 sequences listed, approximately 14% were seen once. The specimen sequenced was blood. V and J are TRBV19 and TRBJ2-1; 9 nucleotides match TRBD2. This clonotype was sampled from a young woman with Graves' hyperthyroidism. CDR3 sequence (DNA): TGTGCCAGTAGTTTGGGACTAGCATCCGTCGATGAGCAGTTCTTC. Protein sequence: CASSLGLASVDEQFF.